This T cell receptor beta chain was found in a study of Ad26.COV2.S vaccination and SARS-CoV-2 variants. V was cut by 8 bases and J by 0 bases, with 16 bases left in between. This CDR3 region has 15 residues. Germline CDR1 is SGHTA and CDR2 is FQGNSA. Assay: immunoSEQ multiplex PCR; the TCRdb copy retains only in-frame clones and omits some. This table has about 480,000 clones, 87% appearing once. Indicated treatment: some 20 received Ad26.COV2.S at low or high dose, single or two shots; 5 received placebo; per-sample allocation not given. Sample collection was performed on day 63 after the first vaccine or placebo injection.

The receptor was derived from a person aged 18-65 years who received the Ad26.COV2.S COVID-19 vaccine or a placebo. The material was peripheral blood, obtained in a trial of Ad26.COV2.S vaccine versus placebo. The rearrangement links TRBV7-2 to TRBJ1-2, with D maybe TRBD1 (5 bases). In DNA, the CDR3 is TGTGCCAGCGGGACTCCCCGGGGAGCTAACTATGGCTACACCTTC. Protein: CASGTPRGANYGYTF.